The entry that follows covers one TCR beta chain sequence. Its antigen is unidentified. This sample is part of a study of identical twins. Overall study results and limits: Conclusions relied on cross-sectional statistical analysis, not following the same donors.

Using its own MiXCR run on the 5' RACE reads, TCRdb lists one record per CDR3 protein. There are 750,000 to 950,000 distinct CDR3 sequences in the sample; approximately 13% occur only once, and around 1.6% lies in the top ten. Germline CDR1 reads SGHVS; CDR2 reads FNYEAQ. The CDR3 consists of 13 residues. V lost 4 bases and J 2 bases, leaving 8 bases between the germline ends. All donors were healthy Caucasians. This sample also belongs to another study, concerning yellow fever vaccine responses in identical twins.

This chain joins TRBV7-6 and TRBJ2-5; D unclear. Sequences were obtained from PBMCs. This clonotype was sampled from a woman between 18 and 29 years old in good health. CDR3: CASSSRMQETQYF. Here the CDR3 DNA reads TGTGCCAGCAGCTCACGGATGCAAGAGACCCAGTACTTC.